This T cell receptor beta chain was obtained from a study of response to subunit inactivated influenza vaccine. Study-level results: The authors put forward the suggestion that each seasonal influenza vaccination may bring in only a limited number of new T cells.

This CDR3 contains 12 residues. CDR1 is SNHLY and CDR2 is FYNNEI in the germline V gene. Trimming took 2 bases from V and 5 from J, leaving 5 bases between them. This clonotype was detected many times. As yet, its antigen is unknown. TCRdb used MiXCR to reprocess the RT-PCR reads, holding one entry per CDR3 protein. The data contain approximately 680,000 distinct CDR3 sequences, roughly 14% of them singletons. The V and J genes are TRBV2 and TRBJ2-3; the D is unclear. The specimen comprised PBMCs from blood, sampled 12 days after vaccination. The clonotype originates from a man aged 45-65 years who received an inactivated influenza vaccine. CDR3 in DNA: TGTGCCAGCAGTGAAAACGTAGATACGCAGTATTTT. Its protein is CASSENVDTQYF. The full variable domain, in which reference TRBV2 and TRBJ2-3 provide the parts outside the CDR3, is EPEVTQTPSHQVTQMGQEVILRCVPISNHLYFYWYRQILGQKVEFLVSFYNNEISEKSEIFDDQFSVERPDGSNFTLKIRSTKLEDSAMYFCASSENVDTQYFGPGTRLTVL.